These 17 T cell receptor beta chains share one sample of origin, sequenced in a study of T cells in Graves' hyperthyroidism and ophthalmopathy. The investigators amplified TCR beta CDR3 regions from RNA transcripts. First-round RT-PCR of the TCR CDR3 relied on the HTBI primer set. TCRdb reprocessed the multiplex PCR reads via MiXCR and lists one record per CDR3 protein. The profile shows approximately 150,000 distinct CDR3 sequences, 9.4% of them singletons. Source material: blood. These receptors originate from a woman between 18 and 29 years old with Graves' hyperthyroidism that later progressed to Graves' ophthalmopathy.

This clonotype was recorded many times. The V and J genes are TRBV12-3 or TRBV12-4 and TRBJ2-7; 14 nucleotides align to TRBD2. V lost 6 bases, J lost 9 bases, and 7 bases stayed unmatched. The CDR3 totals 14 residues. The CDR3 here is CASSSGLAGVWQYF. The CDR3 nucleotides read TGTGCCAGCAGCTCGGGACTAGCGGGAGTATGGCAGTACTTC.

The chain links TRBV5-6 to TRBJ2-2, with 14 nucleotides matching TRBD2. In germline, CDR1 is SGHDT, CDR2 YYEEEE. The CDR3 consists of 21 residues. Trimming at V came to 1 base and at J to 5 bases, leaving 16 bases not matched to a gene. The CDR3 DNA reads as TGTGCCAGCAGCTTGTTGCGGGGCGGGACTAGCGGGAGTCGGTGGACCGGGGAGCTGTTTTTT. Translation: CASSLLRGGTSGSRWTGELFF.

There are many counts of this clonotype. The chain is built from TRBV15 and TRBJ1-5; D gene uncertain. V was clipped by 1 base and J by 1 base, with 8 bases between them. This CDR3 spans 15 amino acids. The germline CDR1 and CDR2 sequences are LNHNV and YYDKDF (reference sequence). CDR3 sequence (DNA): TGTGCCACCAGCAGAGTTCGGGGAAGCAATCAGCCCCAGCATTTT. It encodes CATSRVRGSNQPQHF.

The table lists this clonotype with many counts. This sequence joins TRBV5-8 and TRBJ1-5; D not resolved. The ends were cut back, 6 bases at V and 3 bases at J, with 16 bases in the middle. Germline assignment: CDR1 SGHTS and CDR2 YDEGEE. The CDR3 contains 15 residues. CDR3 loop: CASTLFVGPNQPQHF. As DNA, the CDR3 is TGTGCCAGCACCCTATTTGTAGGACCCAATCAGCCCCAGCATTTT.

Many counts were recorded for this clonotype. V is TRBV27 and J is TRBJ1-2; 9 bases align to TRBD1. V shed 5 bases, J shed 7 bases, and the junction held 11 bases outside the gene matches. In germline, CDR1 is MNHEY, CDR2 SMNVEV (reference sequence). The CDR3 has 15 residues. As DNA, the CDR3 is TGTGCCAGCAGTAATGACAACAGGGGGCAGCGTGGCTACACCTTC. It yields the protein CASSNDNRGQRGYTF.

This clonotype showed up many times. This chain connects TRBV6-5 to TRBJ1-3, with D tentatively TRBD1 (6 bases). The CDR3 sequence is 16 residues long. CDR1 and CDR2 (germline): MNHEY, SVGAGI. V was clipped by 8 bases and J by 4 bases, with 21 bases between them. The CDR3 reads CASGYTPGGPGNTIYF. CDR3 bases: TGTGCCAGCGGGTATACTCCCGGGGGGCCAGGAAACACCATATATTTT.

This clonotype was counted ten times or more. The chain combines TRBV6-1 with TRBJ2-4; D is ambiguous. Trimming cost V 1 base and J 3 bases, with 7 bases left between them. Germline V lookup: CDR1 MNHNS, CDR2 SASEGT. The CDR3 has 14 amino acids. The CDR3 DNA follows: TGTGCCAGCAGTGAAGGGTACAGCAAAAACATTCAGTACTTC. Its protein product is CASSEGYSKNIQYF.

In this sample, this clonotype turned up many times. The CDR3 DNA follows: TGTGCCAGCAGTTTTACGGGTTACACCGGGGAGCTGTTTTTT. The encoded protein is CASSFTGYTGELFF. This chain links TRBV12-3 or TRBV12-4 with TRBJ2-2; the D is unclear. CDR3 length: 14 amino acids. The V end lost 3 bases, the J end lost 3 bases, and 8 bases lay between the germline ends.

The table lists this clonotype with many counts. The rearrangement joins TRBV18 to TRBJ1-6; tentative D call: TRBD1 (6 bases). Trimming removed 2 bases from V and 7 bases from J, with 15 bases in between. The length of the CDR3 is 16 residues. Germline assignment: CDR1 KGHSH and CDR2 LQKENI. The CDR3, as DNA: TGTGCCAGCTCACCAATGGGCACAGGGAACAATTCACCCCTCCACTTT. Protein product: CASSPMGTGNNSPLHF.

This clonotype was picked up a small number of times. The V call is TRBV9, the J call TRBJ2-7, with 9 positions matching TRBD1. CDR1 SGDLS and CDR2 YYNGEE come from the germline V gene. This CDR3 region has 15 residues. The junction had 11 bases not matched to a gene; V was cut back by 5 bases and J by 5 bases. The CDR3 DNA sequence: TGTGCCAGCAGTGTAACCGGGACAGGGCTTGACGAGCAGTACTTC. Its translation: CASSVTGTGLDEQYF.

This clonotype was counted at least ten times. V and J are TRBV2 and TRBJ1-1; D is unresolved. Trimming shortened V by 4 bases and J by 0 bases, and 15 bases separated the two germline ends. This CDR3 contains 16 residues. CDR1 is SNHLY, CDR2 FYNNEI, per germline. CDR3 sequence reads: CASSALRFRMNTEAFF. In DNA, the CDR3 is TGTGCCAGCAGTGCGCTTCGGTTTAGAATGAACACTGAAGCTTTCTTT.

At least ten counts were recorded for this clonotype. The CDR3 loop is CASNQGPRTYNEQFF. CDR3 DNA sequence: TGTGCCAGCAATCAGGGTCCTCGAACCTACAATGAGCAGTTCTTC. This chain joins TRBV28 and TRBJ2-1, with a tentative D call TRBD1 (5 bases). The CDR3 consists of 15 residues. V was cut by 7 bases and J by 2 bases, with 15 bases left in between. Germline lookup yields CDR1 MDHEN and CDR2 SYDVKM.

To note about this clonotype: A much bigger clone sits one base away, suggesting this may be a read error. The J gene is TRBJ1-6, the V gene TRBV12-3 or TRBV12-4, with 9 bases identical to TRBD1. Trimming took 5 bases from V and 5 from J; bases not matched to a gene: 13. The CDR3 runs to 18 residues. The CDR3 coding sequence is TGTGCCAGCAGTCCCGACAGGGGGGGTTTTGGGCATAATTCACCCCTCCACTTT. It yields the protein CASSPDRGGFGHNSPLHF.

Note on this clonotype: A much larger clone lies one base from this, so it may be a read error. The CDR3 sequence: CAWSWGGPNGYTF. The CDR3 region has the DNA TGTGCCTGGAGTTGGGGGGGTCCTAATGGCTACACCTTC. The chain recombines TRBV30 with TRBJ1-2, with a possible D match to TRBD1 (5 bases). The V and J ends lost 2 bases and 6 bases respectively, with 13 bases between them. CDR1 is GTSNPN, CDR2 SVGIG, per germline (reference sequence). The length of the CDR3 is 13 residues.

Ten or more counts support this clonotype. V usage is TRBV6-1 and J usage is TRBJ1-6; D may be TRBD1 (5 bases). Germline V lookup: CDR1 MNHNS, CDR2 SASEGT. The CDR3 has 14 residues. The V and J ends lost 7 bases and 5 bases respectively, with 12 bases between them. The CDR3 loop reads CASNKEGNNSPLHF. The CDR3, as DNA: TGTGCCAGCAATAAAGAGGGGAATAATTCACCCCTCCACTTT.

This CDR3 is CAISEERGVYGYTF. In DNA form, the CDR3 reads TGTGCCATCAGTGAAGAGAGGGGGGTCTATGGCTACACCTTC. The V and J genes are TRBV10-3 and TRBJ1-2; TRBD1 is a possible D gene (6 bases). This CDR3 region has 14 residues. Trimming took 3 bases from V and 4 from J, leaving 12 bases between them. From germline, CDR1 is ENHRY and CDR2 SYGVKD.

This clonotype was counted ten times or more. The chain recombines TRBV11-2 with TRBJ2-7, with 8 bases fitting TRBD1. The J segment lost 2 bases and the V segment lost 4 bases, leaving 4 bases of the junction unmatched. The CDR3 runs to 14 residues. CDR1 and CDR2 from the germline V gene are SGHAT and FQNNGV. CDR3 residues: CASSSGTGTYEQYF. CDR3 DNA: TGTGCCAGCAGCTCCGGGACAGGCACCTACGAGCAGTACTTC.